The T cell receptor (beta chain) described here comes from a study of shared clonotypes between healthy human individuals. The overall study: Per-donor plates numbered three CD4 naive, three CD4 memory, two CD8 naive and one CD8 memory.

All the donors were Caucasian adults who lived in Nashville, Tennessee. The CDR3 extends over 12 amino acids. J lost 4 bases, V lost 6 bases, and 6 bases had no gene match. Germline V CDR1 and CDR2: SQVTM, ANQGSEA. An approximately 180 ng quantity of DNA, tens of thousands of T cell genomes, went into the sorted-subset replicate PCRs. As originally analysed: Because ImmunoSEQ provided only junction sequences with no quality scores, the filtering differed. The protocol was immunoSEQ multiplex PCR, while the TCRdb copy is restricted to in-frame clones and leaves out a portion. V and J calls plus clone size are reproduced from that table; the DNA served to infer D and trimming. This table holds about 79,000 clones, 62% found once.

The clonotype was recovered from a man younger than 40 in good health. The V and J genes are TRBV29-1 and TRBJ2-7, with TRBD1 matching 7 bases. Source material: memory CD8+ T cells sorted from blood. The subset was: CD45RO+ cells pooled with CCR7-negative TemRA cells. The CDR3 sequence is CSVPGQSYEQYF. CDR3 nucleotide sequence: TGCAGCGTGCCGGGACAGAGTTACGAGCAGTACTTC.